What follows is one TCR beta chain and its context. Antigen: not known. The V and J ends lost 9 bases and 8 bases, in that order; junction bases with no gene match: 18. The CDR3 is made up of 15 amino acids. Per the germline V gene, CDR1 is SGHDT and CDR2 is YYEEEE. This specimen comes from a study of Ad26.COV2.S vaccination and SARS-CoV-2 variants. Study at large: As a participant in COV1001, the donor was in the Ad26.COV2.S trial arm. Once, or twice with 56 days between doses, Ad26.COV2.S was given intramuscularly.

Here immunoSEQ multiplex PCR was the method, and the copy in TCRdb shows in-frame clones only, minus some. Of more than 300,000 clones listed, around 84% are singletons. Treatment: roughly 19 received Ad26.COV2.S at low or high dose, single or two shots; 5 received placebo; per-sample allocation not given. All samples were drawn on day 63, counting from the first vaccine or placebo injection. Overall study findings and caveats: Total responses of T cells may have been underestimated by the analyses of TCR breadth and depth.

Here the sequenced sample was peripheral blood, taken in a trial of Ad26.COV2.S vaccine versus placebo. The clonotype comes from a person aged 18 to 59 who received the Ad26.COV2.S COVID-19 vaccine or a placebo. V usage is TRBV5-6 and J usage is TRBJ1-2; 8 bases fit TRBD1. Here the CDR3 DNA reads TGTGCCACCCGCCCTGGACAGGGCCACGGAGGGGGCTACACCTTC. This sequence encodes CATRPGQGHGGGYTF.